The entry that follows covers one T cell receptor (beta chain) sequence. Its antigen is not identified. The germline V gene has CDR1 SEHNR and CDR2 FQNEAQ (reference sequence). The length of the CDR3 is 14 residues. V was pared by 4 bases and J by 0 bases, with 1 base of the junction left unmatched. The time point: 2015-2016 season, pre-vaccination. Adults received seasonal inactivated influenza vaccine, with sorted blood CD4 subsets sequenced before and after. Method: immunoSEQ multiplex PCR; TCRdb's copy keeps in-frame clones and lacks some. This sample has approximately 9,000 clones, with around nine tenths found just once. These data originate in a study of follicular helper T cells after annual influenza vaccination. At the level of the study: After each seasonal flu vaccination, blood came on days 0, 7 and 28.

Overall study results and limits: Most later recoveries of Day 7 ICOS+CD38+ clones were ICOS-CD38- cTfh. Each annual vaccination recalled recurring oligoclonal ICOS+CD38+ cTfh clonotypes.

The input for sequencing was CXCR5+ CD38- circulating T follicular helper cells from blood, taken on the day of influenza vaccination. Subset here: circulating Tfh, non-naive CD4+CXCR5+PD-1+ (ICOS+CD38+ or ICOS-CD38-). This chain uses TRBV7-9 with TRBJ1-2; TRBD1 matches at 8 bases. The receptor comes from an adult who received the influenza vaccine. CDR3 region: CASSWTGTNYGYTF. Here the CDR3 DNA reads TGTGCCAGCAGCTGGACAGGGACTAACTATGGCTACACCTTC.